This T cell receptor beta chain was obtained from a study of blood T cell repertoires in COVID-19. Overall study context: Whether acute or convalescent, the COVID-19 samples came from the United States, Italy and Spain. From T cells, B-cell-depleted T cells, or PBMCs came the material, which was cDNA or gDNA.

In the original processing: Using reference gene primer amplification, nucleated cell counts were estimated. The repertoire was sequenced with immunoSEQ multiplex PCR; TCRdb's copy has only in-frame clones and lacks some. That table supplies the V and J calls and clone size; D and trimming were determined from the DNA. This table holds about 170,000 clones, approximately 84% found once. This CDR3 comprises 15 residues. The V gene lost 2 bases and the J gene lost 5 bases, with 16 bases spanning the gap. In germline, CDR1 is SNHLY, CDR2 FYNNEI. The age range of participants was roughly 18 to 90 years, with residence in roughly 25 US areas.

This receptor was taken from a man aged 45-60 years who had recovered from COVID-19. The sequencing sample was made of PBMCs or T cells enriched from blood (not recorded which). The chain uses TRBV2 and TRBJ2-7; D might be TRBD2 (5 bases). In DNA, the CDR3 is TGTGCCAGCAGTGAACAGGTCAGGAGGTCAAACGAGCAGTACTTC. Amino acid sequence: CASSEQVRRSNEQYF.